Each of the 9 T cell receptor beta chains below was sequenced from the same sample in a study of blood T cell repertoires in COVID-19 (dated by TCRdb to about 2020). Libraries were constructed by the immunoSEQ multiplex PCR assay. TCRdb retrieved this table from immuneACCESS and kept in-frame rearrangements only. Not all clones are present; in checked studies, unresolved V genes account for under half, and no reason is known for the remainder. This sample holds some 150,000 clones; 75% to 90% were observed only once. Around 16% of the sample comes from the top ten. Sequenced input: peripheral blood. The receptors were gathered from a woman in her 40s with acute or convalescent COVID-19.

This sequence joins TRBV19 and TRBJ2-2, with TRBD2 as a possible D gene (5 bases). Looked up from germline, CDR1 is LNHDA and CDR2 is SQIVND (reference sequence). V was shortened by 3 bases and J by 1 base, with 6 bases between the two germline ends. CDR3 length equals 14 residues. The CDR3 reads CASSIGENTGELFF. CDR3 coding DNA: TGTGCCAGTAGTATCGGGGAGAACACCGGGGAGCTGTTTTTT.

This clone has a handful of counts. The chain combines TRBV30 with TRBJ2-7; the match to TRBD2 covers 10 bases. CDR3 length: 16 amino acids. Per the germline V gene, CDR1 is GTSNPN and CDR2 is SVGIG (reference sequence). After removal of 3 bases from V and 2 bases from J, the junction contained 10 bases not matched to a gene. Here the CDR3 DNA reads TGTGCCTGGAGCTTCCCGGGACTAGCGAAGGCCTACGAGCAGTACTTC. This translates into CAWSFPGLAKAYEQYF.

About this clone: The junction and the germline gene differ at one end; a read error may be behind it. J is TRBJ2-3 and V is TRBV28; D remains unclear. This CDR3 is built from 15 residues. Germline V gene sequence: CDR1 MDHEN, CDR2 SYDVKM. The DNA of the CDR3 is TGTGCCGGCAGTTCTCCCCCCGAACTCACAGATACGCAGTATTTT. Its protein is CAGSSPPELTDTQYF.

This chain links TRBV19 with TRBJ1-1, with D possibly matching TRBD1 (5 bases). V was pared by 3 bases and J by 5 bases, with 16 bases between. The CDR3 is 15 amino acids. The germline gives CDR1 LNHDA, CDR2 SQIVND (reference sequence). The CDR3 spells CASSMSGLGGTEAFF. CDR3 bases: TGTGCCAGTAGTATGTCGGGACTTGGGGGAACTGAAGCTTTCTTT.

In its sample, this clone was seen once. The V and J genes are TRBV15 and TRBJ2-1; possible D gene TRBD1, 6 bases. The germline V gene has CDR1 LNHNV and CDR2 YYDKDF (reference sequence). This CDR3 comprises 17 residues. Between the trimmed V and J ends, which lost 0 bases and 7 bases, there was a span of 19 bases. The CDR3 protein is CATSRDQDSDLSNEQFF. The CDR3 DNA sequence: TGTGCCACCAGCAGAGATCAGGACAGCGACCTTTCGAATGAGCAGTTCTTC.

The chain joins TRBV6-6 to TRBJ2-2, with D perhaps matching TRBD1 (6 bases). CDR1 MNHNY and CDR2 SVGAGI come from the germline V gene (reference sequence). Trimming left V 7 bases short and J 5 bases short, with 11 bases between. The CDR3 extends over 13 amino acids. CDR3: CASNVQGTGELFF. The CDR3 bases are TGTGCCAGCAACGTACAGGGTACCGGGGAGCTGTTTTTT.

This clone was observed a single time. The rearrangement joins TRBV3-1 (or the pseudogene TRBV3-2) to TRBJ1-2; TRBD1 aligns across 7 bases. The CDR3 has 14 residues. Per the germline V gene, CDR1 is LGHDT and CDR2 is YNNKEL (reference sequence). The V and J ends lost 4 bases and 4 bases, in that order; junction bases with no gene match: 6. CDR3 loop: CASSLRDSLYGYTF. The CDR3, as DNA: TGTGCCAGCAGCCTCCGGGACAGCCTCTATGGCTACACCTTC.

The V call is TRBV30, the J call TRBJ2-1, with D possibly TRBD2 on 6 matching bases. The CDR3 is 13 amino acids. Germline V gene data show CDR1 as GTSNPN and CDR2 as SVGIG (reference sequence). The V gene lost 1 base and the J gene lost 8 bases, with 12 bases spanning the gap. Here the CDR3 reads CAWSGGVVDEQFF. DNA for the CDR3: TGTGCCTGGAGTGGCGGGGTAGTGGATGAGCAGTTCTTC. The full variable domain, completed using reference TRBV30 and TRBJ2-1, is SQTIHQWPATLVQPVGSPLSLECTVEGTSNPNLYWYRQAAGRGLQLLFYSVGIGQISSEVPQNLSASRPQDRQFILSSKKLLLSDSGFYLCAWSGGVVDEQFFGPGTRLTVL.

This chain connects TRBV2 to TRBJ2-4; 9 bases match TRBD2. V lost 3 bases to trimming and J lost 9 bases; unmatched junction nucleotides: 3. This CDR3 spans 13 amino acids. Germline CDR1 reads SNHLY; CDR2 reads FYNNEI. The CDR3 nucleotides are TGTGCCAGCAGTGATAGAGCGGGGGGCATTCAGTACTTC. Protein product: CASSDRAGGIQYF.